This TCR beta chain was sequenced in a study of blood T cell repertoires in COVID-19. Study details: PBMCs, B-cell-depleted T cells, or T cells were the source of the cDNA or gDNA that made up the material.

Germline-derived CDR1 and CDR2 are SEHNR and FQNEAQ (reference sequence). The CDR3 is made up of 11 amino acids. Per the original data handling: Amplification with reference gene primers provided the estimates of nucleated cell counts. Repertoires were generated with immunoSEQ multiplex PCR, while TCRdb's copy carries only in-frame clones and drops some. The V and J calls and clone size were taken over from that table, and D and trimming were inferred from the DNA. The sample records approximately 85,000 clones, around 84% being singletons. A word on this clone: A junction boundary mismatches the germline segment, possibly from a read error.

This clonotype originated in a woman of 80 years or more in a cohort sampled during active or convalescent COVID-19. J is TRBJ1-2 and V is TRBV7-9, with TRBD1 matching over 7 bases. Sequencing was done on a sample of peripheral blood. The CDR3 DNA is TGTGCCAGCAGCTTCCAGGACAGGCTCTTCTTC. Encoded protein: CASSFQDRLFF. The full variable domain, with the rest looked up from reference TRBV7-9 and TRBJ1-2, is DTGVSQNPRHKITKRGQNVTFRCDPISEHNRLYWYRQTLGQGPEFLTYFQNEAQLEKSRLLSDRFSAERPKGSFSTLEIQRTEQGDSAMYLCASSFQDRLFFGSGTRLTVV.